The rows below give T cell receptor beta chains drawn from one sample of a study of CD8 T cells in ankylosing spondylitis. A single record per CDR3 protein comes from TCRdb applying MiXCR to the 5' RACE reads. The repertoire consists of about 500,000 distinct CDR3 sequences, with about 5.2% occurring once and the leading ten covering under 4.5%. What was sequenced was blood, either unsorted or a sorted T cell fraction (not recorded which). These receptor sequences come from a male donor with ankylosing spondylitis. Both conserved end residues are part of each CDR3. D genes are given only for firm matches. Clone size is shown for a subset of rows, as once, few, many or a class of expanded clone.

>15|TRBV6-1|TRBJ2-5|many|TRBD1
CASSPRDRARETQYF
>16|TRBV7-9|TRBJ2-1|many|TRBD2
CASSPPPGLVYNEQFF
>15|TRBV19|TRBJ1-4|NA|NA
CASSSSRVVGEKLFF
>17|TRBV7-9|TRBJ2-2|many|TRBD2
CASSRTSGRARTGELFF
>14|TRBV5-1|TRBJ2-2|many|TRBD1
CASSKGQSGGELFF
>14|TRBV20-1|TRBJ1-2|many|TRBD1
CSARRGQGAEGYTF
>15|TRBV20-1|TRBJ2-1|once|NA
CSASKRKSSYNEQFF
>16|TRBV5-1|TRBJ2-6|many|NA
CASSLSQDSGANVLTF
>17|TRBV27|TRBJ1-2|many|NA
CASRSDRARGGLEGYTF
>19|TRBV6-6|TRBJ1-6|NA|TRBD1
CASSYRLTGKVEYNSPLHF
>11|TRBV5-6|TRBJ2-5|many|NA
CASKGGETQYF
>16|TRBV20-1|TRBJ2-5|many|TRBD2
CSAPMGSGRSGETQYF
>16|TRBV5-5|TRBJ2-1|many|NA
CASSLVWGSSYNEQFF
>17|TRBV12-3/TRBV12-4|TRBJ2-4|many|TRBD2
CASSLRTSGSGKNIQYF
>17|TRBV9|TRBJ2-3|many|NA
CASSPEGSPRGTDTQYF
>15|TRBV11-3|TRBJ2-1|NA|TRBD2
CASSLSLAGAGGQFF
>15|TRBV12-3/TRBV12-4|TRBJ2-4|many|NA
CASSGTSLAKNIQYF
>15|TRBV12-3/TRBV12-4|TRBJ2-2|many|NA
CASSYRDHDTGELFF
>15|TRBV29-1|TRBJ2-1|many|TRBD2
CSAARGGASYNEQFF
>15|TRBV9|TRBJ2-7|many|TRBD2
CASSPRLAGFGEQYF
>14|TRBV19|TRBJ2-1|NA|TRBD2
CASSPTSDYNEQFF
>14|TRBV7-2|TRBJ1-3|NA|NA
CASSPQISGNTIYF
>15|TRBV5-6|TRBJ2-1|once|NA
CASSTAAEIRNEQFF